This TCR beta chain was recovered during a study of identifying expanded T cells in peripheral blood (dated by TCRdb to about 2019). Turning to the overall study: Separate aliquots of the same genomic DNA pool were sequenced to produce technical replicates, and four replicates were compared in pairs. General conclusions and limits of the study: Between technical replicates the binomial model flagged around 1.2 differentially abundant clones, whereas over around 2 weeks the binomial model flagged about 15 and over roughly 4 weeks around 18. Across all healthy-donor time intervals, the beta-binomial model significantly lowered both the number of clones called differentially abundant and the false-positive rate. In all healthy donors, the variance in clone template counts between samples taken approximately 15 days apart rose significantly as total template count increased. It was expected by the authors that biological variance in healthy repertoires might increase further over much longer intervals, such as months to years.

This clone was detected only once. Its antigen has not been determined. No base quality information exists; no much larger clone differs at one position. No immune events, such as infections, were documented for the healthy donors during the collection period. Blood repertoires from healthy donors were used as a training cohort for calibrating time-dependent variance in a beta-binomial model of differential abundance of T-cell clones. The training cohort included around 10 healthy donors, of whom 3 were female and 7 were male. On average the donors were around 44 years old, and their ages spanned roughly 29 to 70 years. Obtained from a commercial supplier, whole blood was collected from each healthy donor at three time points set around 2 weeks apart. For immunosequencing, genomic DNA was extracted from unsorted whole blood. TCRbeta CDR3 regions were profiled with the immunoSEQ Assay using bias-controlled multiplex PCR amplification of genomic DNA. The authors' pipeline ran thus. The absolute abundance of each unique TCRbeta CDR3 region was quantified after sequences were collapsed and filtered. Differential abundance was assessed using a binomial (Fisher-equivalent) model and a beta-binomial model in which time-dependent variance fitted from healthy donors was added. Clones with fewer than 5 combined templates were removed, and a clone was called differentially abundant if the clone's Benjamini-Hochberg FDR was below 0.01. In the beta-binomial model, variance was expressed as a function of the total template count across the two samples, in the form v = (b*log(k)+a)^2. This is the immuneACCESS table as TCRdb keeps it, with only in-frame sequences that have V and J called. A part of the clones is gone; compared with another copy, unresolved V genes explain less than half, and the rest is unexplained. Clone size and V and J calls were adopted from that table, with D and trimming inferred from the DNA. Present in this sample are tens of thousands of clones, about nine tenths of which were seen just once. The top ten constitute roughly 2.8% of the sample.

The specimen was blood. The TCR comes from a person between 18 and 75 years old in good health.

The DNA reads TGTGCCAGCAGCGCTTATGACAGGGCCTCCATGAACACTGAAGCTTTCTTT. It translates to CASSAYDRASMNTEAFF. The sequence joins TRBV9 to TRBJ1-1; 7 bases in the junction line up with TRBD1. The CDR3, cysteine through phenylalanine, is 17 amino acids long. Left in the record is the CDR3 DNA by itself, 51 bases read in frame from the first base. The germline V end is reduced by 3 bases and the J end by 0 bases; junction bases left unmatched: 11. CDR1 and CDR2 (SGDLS, YYNGEE) derive from the germline V gene.